The source of this TCR beta chain is a study of CD8+ T cells in alopecia areata. Overall study context: The share of scalp area affected provided the severity score for treated patients.

The ends were cut back, 5 bases at V and 5 bases at J, with 11 bases in the middle. The CDR3 runs 12 residues. Germline V CDR1 and CDR2: GTSNPN, SVGIG (reference sequence). Treatment here: oral pan-JAK inhibitor, 5-10 mg twice daily. Following extraction, RNA underwent reverse transcription to cDNA, which served as the sequencing template. Repertoires were generated with immunoSEQ multiplex PCR, while TCRdb's copy carries only in-frame clones and drops some. The sample has some 180,000 clones; approximately 51% are singletons. Sequences were derived from CD8+ T cells sorted from blood, sampled around week 54, from a patient treated with tofacitinib. The TCR sequence derives from a human donor with alopecia areata. The chain uses TRBV30 and TRBJ2-3; D is uncertain. CDR3 amino acids: CAWGGELDTQYF. The CDR3 bases are TGTGCCTGGGGCGGAGAACTAGATACGCAGTATTTT.